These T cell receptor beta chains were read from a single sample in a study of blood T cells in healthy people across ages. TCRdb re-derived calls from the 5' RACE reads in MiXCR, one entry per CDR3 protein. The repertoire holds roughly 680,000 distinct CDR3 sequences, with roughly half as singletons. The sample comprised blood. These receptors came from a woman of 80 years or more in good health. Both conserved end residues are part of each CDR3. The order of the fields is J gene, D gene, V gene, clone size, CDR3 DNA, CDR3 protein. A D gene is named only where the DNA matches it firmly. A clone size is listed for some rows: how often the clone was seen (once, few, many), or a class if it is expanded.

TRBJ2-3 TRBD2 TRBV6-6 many TGTGCCAGCAGTTTATCCGGGACTAGCTCGACCCGCACAGATACGCAGTATTTT CASSLSGTSSTRTDTQYF
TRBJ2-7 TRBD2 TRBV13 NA TGTGCCAGCAGCACCCAATCCCTAGCGGGGGGTCAAACCTACGAGCAGTACTTC CASSTQSLAGGQTYEQYF
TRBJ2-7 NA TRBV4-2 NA TGTGCCAGCAGCCAAGATCCCCGGGGGCAGGTCGATGAGCAGTACTTC CASSQDPRGQVDEQYF
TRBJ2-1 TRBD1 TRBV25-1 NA TGTGCCAGCGAACCGGGACAGGGTTCTAATGAGCAGTTCTTC CASEPGQGSNEQFF
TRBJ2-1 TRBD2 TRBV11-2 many TGTGCCAGCAGCTTATATAGCGGGAGTTTATCCAATGAGCAGTTCTTC CASSLYSGSLSNEQFF
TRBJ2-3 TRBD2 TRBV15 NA TGTGCCACCAGCGCACAGCGGGAGCGGATCACAGATACGCAGTATTTT CATSAQRERITDTQYF
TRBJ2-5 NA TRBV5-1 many TGCGCCAGCAGCTTGGTCGGCGGACTCCAAGAGACCCAGTACTTC CASSLVGGLQETQYF
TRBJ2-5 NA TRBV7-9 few TGTGCCAGCGTACGCGGAGGATCAGAGACCCAGTACTTC CASVRGGSETQYF
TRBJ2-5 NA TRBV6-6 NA TGTGCCAGCAGTTCCCGGGGATACAATGGGCAGTACTTC CASSSRGYNGQYF
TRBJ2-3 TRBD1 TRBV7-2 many TGTGCCAGCAGCTTAGTAGGGACAGCTAGCACAGATACGCAGTATTTT CASSLVGTASTDTQYF
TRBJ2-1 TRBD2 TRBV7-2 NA TGTGCCAGCAGCTCGTCAGGACTAGCGGCCTACAATGAGCAGTTCTTC CASSSSGLAAYNEQFF
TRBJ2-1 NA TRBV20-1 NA TGCAGTGCCCCTAGGTCCAGCGAGCAGTTCTTC CSAPRSSEQFF
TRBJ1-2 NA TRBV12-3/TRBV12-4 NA TGTGCCAGCAGTTTTTTCCCCATCTATGGCTACACCTTC CASSFFPIYGYTF
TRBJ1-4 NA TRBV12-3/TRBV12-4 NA TGTGCCAGCAGAAAGGGGGTAACTAATGAAAAACTGTTTTTT CASRKGVTNEKLFF
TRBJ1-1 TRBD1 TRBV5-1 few TGCGCCAGCAGCTTGGGGGTCGGACAGGGCGGCACTGAAGCTTTCTTT CASSLGVGQGGTEAFF
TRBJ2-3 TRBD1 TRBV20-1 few TGCAGTGCTAGACAGGGGGCAGGTAGTACGCAGTATTTT CSARQGAGSTQYF
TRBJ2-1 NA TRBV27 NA TGTGCCAGCAGTTATGTCTCCGGTGGGAAGGAGCAGTTCTTC CASSYVSGGKEQFF
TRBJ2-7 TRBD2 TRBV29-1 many TGCAGCGTTGTTAGGGTAAACGGGAGGGGATACGAGCAGTACTTC CSVVRVNGRGYEQYF
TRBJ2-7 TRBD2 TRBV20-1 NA TGCAGTGCTAGAGATGCGACTAGCGGGTCCTACGAGCAGTACTTC CSARDATSGSYEQYF
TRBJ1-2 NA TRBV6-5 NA TGTGCCAGCATGGTGGCGGGGGACTATGGCTACACCTTC CASMVAGDYGYTF
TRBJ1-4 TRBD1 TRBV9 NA TGTGCCAGCAGCGGCTGGGGACAGGGAGGTGAAAAACTGTTTTTT CASSGWGQGGEKLFF
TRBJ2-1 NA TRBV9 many TGTGCCAGCAGCGCCGGACAGACAAAAGCGGGATTTAGGTCCTACAATGAGCAGTTCTTC CASSAGQTKAGFRSYNEQFF
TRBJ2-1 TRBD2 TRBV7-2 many TGTGCCAGCTCCTGGACTAGCGGGAGTTACAATGAGCAGTTCTTC CASSWTSGSYNEQFF
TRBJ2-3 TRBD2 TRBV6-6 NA TGTGCCAGCAGTCCTCTAGCGGGAGAAGGAGATACGCAGTATTTT CASSPLAGEGDTQYF
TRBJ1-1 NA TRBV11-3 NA TGTGCCAGCAGCGTAGCCTATAACACTGAAGCTTTCTTT CASSVAYNTEAFF
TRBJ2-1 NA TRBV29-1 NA TGCAGCGTTAGCGAGAGCTCCTACAATGAGCAGTTCTTC CSVSESSYNEQFF
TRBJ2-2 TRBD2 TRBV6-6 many TGTGCCAGCAGCAGTAGCGGGGGTACCGGGGAGCTGTTTTTT CASSSSGGTGELFF
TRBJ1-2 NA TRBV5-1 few TGCGCCAGCAGCTTGCCTTCCAGGGAGCAATACTATGGCTACACCTTC CASSLPSREQYYGYTF
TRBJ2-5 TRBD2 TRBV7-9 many TGTGCCAGCAGCTTAGGGACTAGCGGCCCGGTGGCCCAGTACTTC CASSLGTSGPVAQYF
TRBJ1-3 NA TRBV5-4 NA TGTGCCAGCAGCTTGGGGCAGGAAAACTCTGGAAACACCATATATTTT CASSLGQENSGNTIYF
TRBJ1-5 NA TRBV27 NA TGTGCCAGCAGCCCTAGTTGGGGTTTTCAGCCCCAGCATTTT CASSPSWGFQPQHF
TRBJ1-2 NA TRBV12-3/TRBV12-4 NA TGTGCCAGCAGTCCACGTGGGGGGATTAACTATGGCTACACCTTC CASSPRGGINYGYTF
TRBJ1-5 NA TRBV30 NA TGTGCCTGGAGTATCGGGGGGCATCAGCCCCAGCATTTT CAWSIGGHQPQHF
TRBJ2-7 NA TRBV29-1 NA TGCAGCGTTGAGAACCCTAGCTTCCACCCTATATACAATGAGCAGTACTTC CSVENPSFHPIYNEQYF
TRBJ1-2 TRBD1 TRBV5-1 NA TGCGCCAGCCGAGGGGGCTGGGGCTACACCTTC CASRGGWGYTF
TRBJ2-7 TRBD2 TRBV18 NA TGTGCCAGCTCGCGACTAGCGGACTTTCCCTACGAGCAGTACTTC CASSRLADFPYEQYF
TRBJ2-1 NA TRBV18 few TGTGCCAGCTCACCATCCAGGGCCAATGAGCAGTTCTTC CASSPSRANEQFF
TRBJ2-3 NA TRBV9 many TGTGCCAGCACGCGGGGGCTCTCTACAGATACGCAGTATTTT CASTRGLSTDTQYF
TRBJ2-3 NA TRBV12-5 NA TGTGCTAGTGGTTTGACAGGACACAGCACAGATACGCAGTATTTT CASGLTGHSTDTQYF
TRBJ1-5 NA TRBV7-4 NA TGTGCCAGCAGCCCCGACAGCGTTAGCAATCAGCCCCAGCATTTT CASSPDSVSNQPQHF
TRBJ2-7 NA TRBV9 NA TGTGCCAGCAGCGTAGGCTCCGAGAGGACCTACAATGAGCAGTACTTC CASSVGSERTYNEQYF
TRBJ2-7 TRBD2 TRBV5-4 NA TGTGCCAGCAGCGGGGGGAAACTAGCGGGCCCCTACGAGCAGTACTTC CASSGGKLAGPYEQYF
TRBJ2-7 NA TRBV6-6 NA TGTGCCAGCAGTTATACCGGTGCCGAGCAGTACTTC CASSYTGAEQYF
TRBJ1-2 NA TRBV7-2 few TGTGCCAGCAGATCACAGGGTTTGAGAGGCTACACCTTC CASRSQGLRGYTF
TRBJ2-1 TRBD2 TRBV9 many TGTGCCAGCGAGCCTAGCGGGATGCACTACAATGAGCAGTTCTTC CASEPSGMHYNEQFF
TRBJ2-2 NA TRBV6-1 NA TGTGCCAGCAGCCGGGACATTGTATACGCGAACACCGGGGAGCTGTTTTTT CASSRDIVYANTGELFF
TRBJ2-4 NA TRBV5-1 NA TGCGCCAGCAGCTTGATGTCGGTAGGGACCACCTACGTGCAGTACTTC CASSLMSVGTTYVQYF
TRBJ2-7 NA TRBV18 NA TGTGCCAGCTCACCCAGCCCTAGGGTTTACGAGCAGTACTTC CASSPSPRVYEQYF
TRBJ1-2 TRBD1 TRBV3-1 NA TGTGCCAGCAGCCAGTCGACAGGGGGCAGCTATGGCCACACCTTC CASSQSTGGSYGHTF
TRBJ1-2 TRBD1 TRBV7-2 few TGTGCCAGCAGCTTAACACAGGGGCGTTGGAGCTACACCTTC CASSLTQGRWSYTF
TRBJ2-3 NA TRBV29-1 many TGCAGCGTTGGCACCAGGGCACGGGAAAAGTATTTT CSVGTRAREKYF
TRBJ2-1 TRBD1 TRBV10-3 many TGTGCCATCAGTGGGGGACAGGTGAGCTCCTACAATGAGCAGTTCTTC CAISGGQVSSYNEQFF
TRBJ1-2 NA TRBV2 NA TGTGCCAGCAGTGAGAGGGGTGGCTATGGCTACACCTTC CASSERGGYGYTF